The 32 T cell receptor beta chains presented below share a single source sample, sequenced in a study of blood T cell repertoires in COVID-19. Generated by immunoSEQ multiplex PCR, the TCRdb table keeps only in-frame clones and is missing some. Among hundreds of thousands of clones listed, roughly 89% were seen once. The sample comprised PBMCs or T cells enriched from blood (not recorded which). These TCRs come from a man aged 25 to 45 who had been exposed to COVID-19.

The J gene is TRBJ2-1, the V gene TRBV19, with unresolved D. The CDR3 is 14 amino acids. Germline CDR1 and CDR2: LNHDA and SQIVND (reference sequence). The V end lost 3 bases, the J end lost 0 bases, and 6 bases lay between the germline ends. CDR3 bases: TGTGCCAGTAGTATCTCTAGCTCCTACAATGAGCAGTTCTTC. Residues: CASSISSSYNEQFF.

The V call is TRBV5-1, the J call TRBJ2-7; 8 positions agree with TRBD1. The CDR3 is 14 amino acids. V was pared by 4 bases and J by 7 bases, with 10 bases of the junction left unmatched. Germline V CDR1 and CDR2: SGHRS, YFSETQ. The DNA for the CDR3 is TGCGCCAGCAGCGCTGGACAGGGCGAGAGGGAGCAGTACTTC. It is translated as CASSAGQGEREQYF.

The chain uses TRBV5-6 and TRBJ1-6; D uncertain. The CDR3 has 16 residues. CDR1 and CDR2 from the germline V gene are SGHDT and YYEEEE. V gave up 0 bases and J gave up 8 bases, with 15 bases separating them. The CDR3 sequence: CASSLGAGGVDSPLHF. CDR3 DNA sequence: TGTGCCAGCAGCTTGGGCGCAGGCGGGGTGGATTCACCCCTCCACTTT.

The genes are TRBV5-1 and TRBJ1-1; unclear D gene. From germline, CDR1 is SGHRS and CDR2 YFSETQ. The CDR3 length is 15 residues. Trimming left V 1 base short and J 4 bases short, with 14 bases between. CDR3: CASSLIGQAGTEAFF. In nucleotides, the CDR3 is TGCGCCAGCAGCTTGATCGGCCAGGCGGGCACTGAAGCTTTCTTT.

CDR3 in amino acids: CASSESRDTPESFF. In nucleotides, the CDR3 is TGTGCCAGCAGTGAAAGTAGGGACACCCCAGAGTCTTTCTTT. The rearrangement links TRBV6-1 to TRBJ1-1, with D possibly matching TRBD1 (6 bases). The germline gives CDR1 MNHNS, CDR2 SASEGT. The CDR3 loop spans 14 amino acids. Trimming pared 2 bases from V and 12 bases from J, leaving 19 bases between.

This clone was seen once. The CDR3 is CASSYLTGTGDQPQHF. In DNA form, the CDR3 reads TGTGCCAGCAGTTACTTAACCGGGACAGGGGACCAGCCCCAGCATTTT. The chain couples TRBV6-6 to TRBJ1-5; 10 bases are shared with TRBD1. With 1 base clipped from V and 7 bases from J, the junction kept 7 bases outside the gene matches. The CDR3 spans 16 residues. Per germline, CDR1 MNHNY and CDR2 SVGAGI (reference sequence).

This rearrangement joins TRBV10-3 to TRBJ1-6; D is undetermined. This CDR3 has 16 residues. Germline V gives CDR1 ENHRY, CDR2 SYGVKD. The V gene lost 5 bases and the J gene lost 4 bases, with 15 bases spanning the gap. The CDR3 region is CAISTPLGSYNSPLHF. For the CDR3, the DNA is TGTGCCATCAGTACCCCTCTTGGCAGTTATAATTCACCCCTCCACTTT.

This rearrangement joins TRBV4-1 to TRBJ2-3; 7 bases fit TRBD2. Per the germline V gene, CDR1 is MGHRA and CDR2 is YSYEKL. Trimming cost V 3 bases and J 2 bases; bases outside gene matches: 5. CDR3 length equals 15 residues. The CDR3 DNA reads TGCGCCAGCAGCCACCCGGGGGGATCCACAGATACGCAGTATTTT. Encoded protein: CASSHPGGSTDTQYF.

J is TRBJ2-1 and V is TRBV9, with D perhaps matching TRBD2 (5 bases). Germline values: CDR1 SGDLS, CDR2 YYNGEE. The CDR3 spans 16 residues. Trimming pared 3 bases from V and 0 bases from J, leaving 13 bases between. The CDR3, as DNA: TGTGCCAGCAGCGGGACTTCTCGCCTCTCCTACAATGAGCAGTTCTTC. Its protein is CASSGTSRLSYNEQFF.

This chain links TRBV6-1 with TRBJ2-1; 10 bases fit TRBD2. V lost 0 bases to trimming and J lost 7 bases; unmatched junction nucleotides: 0. Germline V lookup: CDR1 MNHNS, CDR2 SASEGT. The CDR3 is made up of 14 amino acids. The CDR3 DNA sequence: TGTGCCAGCAGTGAAGCAGCGGGGGGGAATGAGCAGTTCTTC. It codes for CASSEAAGGNEQFF.

This clone was observed a single time. This chain links TRBV27 with TRBJ2-5; tentative D call: TRBD2 (5 bases). CDR3 length: 14 residues. Germline V CDR1 and CDR2: MNHEY, SMNVEV (reference sequence). Trimming removed 6 bases from V and 2 bases from J, with 13 bases in between. The CDR3 nucleotides read TGTGCCAGCAGCTACGGGGTGGAGCAAGAGACCCAGTACTTC. This codes for CASSYGVEQETQYF.

This rearrangement joins TRBV19 to TRBJ1-3; no clear D. Germline V gene lookup returns CDR1 LNHDA and CDR2 SQIVND (reference sequence). The CDR3 runs 15 residues. Trimming stripped 3 bases from V and 0 bases from J, with 9 bases between. Here the CDR3 DNA reads TGTGCCAGTAGTATGGGAGTAACCTCTGGAAACACCATATATTTT. Its protein product is CASSMGVTSGNTIYF.

The V gene is TRBV4-1, the J gene TRBJ2-7; 8 bases are a match to TRBD1. Trimming took 3 bases from V and 2 from J; bases not matched to a gene: 6. Germline CDR1 MGHRA, CDR2 YSYEKL. CDR3 size: 15 residues. CDR3 protein: CASSHAGTGPYEQYF. CDR3 DNA: TGCGCCAGCAGCCACGCCGGGACAGGACCCTACGAGCAGTACTTC.

V is TRBV19 and J is TRBJ1-4; D possibly corresponds to TRBD1 (5 bases). Germline-derived CDR1 and CDR2 are LNHDA and SQIVND (reference sequence). This CDR3 region has 16 residues. V lost 3 bases to trimming and J lost 5 bases, with 16 bases between them. CDR3 region: CASSMWSDRKNEKLFF. The CDR3 DNA follows: TGTGCCAGTAGTATGTGGTCCGACAGAAAAAATGAAAAACTGTTTTTT.

This chain connects TRBV7-9 to TRBJ1-1; 7 bases map to TRBD1. Germline loops: CDR1 SEHNR, CDR2 FQNEAQ (reference sequence). The V gene end was trimmed by 5 bases and the J gene end by 7 bases; junction bases not matched to a gene: 7. The CDR3 loop spans 13 amino acids. The CDR3 reads CASSQGVDLEAFF. The CDR3, as DNA: TGTGCCAGCAGCCAGGGGGTCGATCTTGAAGCTTTCTTT.

V is TRBV5-4 and J is TRBJ2-1; perhaps TRBD2 as D (5 bases). Germline CDR1 reads SGHNT; CDR2 reads YYREEE (reference sequence). V gave up 5 bases and J gave up 5 bases, with 11 bases separating them. This CDR3 is built from 13 residues. The CDR3 is CASSHPGNNEQFF. The DNA of the CDR3 is TGTGCCAGCAGTCACCCGGGGAACAATGAGCAGTTCTTC.

The J gene is TRBJ2-5, the V gene TRBV5-4; 10 bases fit TRBD2. The germline V gene has CDR1 SGHNT and CDR2 YYREEE (reference sequence). Germline trimming cut 4 bases from V and 0 bases from J; bases unmatched to any gene: 6. This CDR3 contains 16 residues. The CDR3 is CASSLLSGGYQETQYF. DNA of the CDR3: TGTGCCAGCAGCCTTCTTAGCGGGGGGTACCAAGAGACCCAGTACTTC.

The rearrangement joins TRBV27 to TRBJ1-2, with D possibly TRBD1 on 6 matching bases. CDR1 is MNHEY and CDR2 is SMNVEV in the germline V gene (reference sequence). This CDR3 region has 13 residues. V was cut by 7 bases and J by 5 bases, with 14 bases left in between. CDR3 protein: CASTPGHRYGYTF. The CDR3 DNA reads as TGTGCCAGCACCCCGGGACATCGTTATGGCTACACCTTC.

The V gene is TRBV19, the J gene TRBJ1-2; 7 bases agree with TRBD1. The V gene end was trimmed by 6 bases and the J gene end by 7 bases; junction bases not matched to a gene: 14. From germline, CDR1 is LNHDA and CDR2 SQIVND (reference sequence). There are 15 residues in the CDR3. The CDR3 DNA follows: TGTGCCAGTAGCCTACTCGACAGGGTGAGGCCTGGCTACACCTTC. Translation: CASSLLDRVRPGYTF.

The genes are TRBV5-5 and TRBJ1-2; 9 bases line up with TRBD1. V lost 7 bases to trimming and J lost 4 bases; unmatched junction nucleotides: 11. The CDR3 is 15 amino acids. Germline V CDR1 and CDR2: SGHKS, YYEKEE (reference sequence). CDR3 coding DNA: TGTGCCAGCCAGGCCCGGGGGACAGGGACCTATGGCTACACCTTC. It yields the protein CASQARGTGTYGYTF.

The CDR3 loop reads CASSSFAGGQDTQYF. The CDR3 DNA reads as TGTGCCAGCAGCTCCTTTGCGGGGGGCCAAGATACGCAGTATTTT. The chain links TRBV7-6 to TRBJ2-3; 8 bases line up with TRBD2. This CDR3 has 15 amino acids. CDR1 and CDR2 from the germline V gene are SGHVS and FNYEAQ. With 4 bases clipped from V and 5 bases from J, the junction kept 8 bases outside the gene matches.

This chain joins TRBV7-6 and TRBJ2-1; tentatively, D is TRBD1 (5 bases). Germline V gene data show CDR1 as SGHVS and CDR2 as FNYEAQ. There are 15 residues in the CDR3. The ends were cut back, 4 bases at V and 7 bases at J, with 17 bases in the middle. DNA of the CDR3: TGTGCCAGCAGCTCTACAGTGGGGCGGCGTAATGAGCAGTTCTTC. Its protein is CASSSTVGRRNEQFF.

The rearrangement joins TRBV6-6 to TRBJ1-3; possibly TRBD1 for D (5 bases). This CDR3 has 16 residues. The germline V and J ends were trimmed by 5 bases and 6 bases, with 20 bases remaining between them. Looked up from germline, CDR1 is MNHNY and CDR2 is SVGAGI (reference sequence). CDR3 sequence: CASSIGGVRGENTIYF. The DNA for the CDR3 is TGTGCCAGCAGTATAGGAGGGGTTCGAGGTGAAAACACCATATATTTT.

The genes are TRBV15 and TRBJ2-7; D gene unclear. The CDR3 loop spans 13 amino acids. Deletions cut 0 bases from V and 7 bases from J, with 10 bases between. Germline V lookup: CDR1 LNHNV, CDR2 YYDKDF (reference sequence). CDR3: CATSRDRHGEQYF. DNA for the CDR3: TGTGCCACCAGCAGAGATCGTCACGGGGAGCAGTACTTC.

This clone is a singleton in its sample. The CDR3 region has the DNA TGTGCCAGCACCATCCGGGACAGTCGGTTTGCTTTCTTT. Amino acids: CASTIRDSRFAFF. The V call is TRBV2, the J call TRBJ1-1, with 7 bases that match TRBD1. Trimming took 7 bases from V and 11 from J; bases not matched to a gene: 13. CDR3 length: 13 amino acids. Germline values: CDR1 SNHLY, CDR2 FYNNEI.

The chain couples TRBV19 to TRBJ1-5, with a possible D match to TRBD1 (6 bases). Trimming stripped 0 bases from V and 7 bases from J, with 19 bases between. Germline CDR1 and CDR2: LNHDA and SQIVND (reference sequence). The length of the CDR3 is 17 residues. The CDR3: CASSIDLPGEGRQPQHF. CDR3 DNA: TGTGCCAGTAGTATAGATCTTCCAGGGGAGGGAAGACAGCCCCAGCATTTT. Full variable domain (remainder filled in from reference TRBV19 and TRBJ1-5): DGGITQSPKYLFRKEGQNVTLSCEQNLNHDAMYWYRQDPGQGLRLIYYSQIVNDFQKGDIAEGYSVSREKKESFPLTVTSAQKNPTAFYLCASSIDLPGEGRQPQHFGDGTRLSIL.

This clone was detected once. The genes are TRBV2 and TRBJ2-2, with 8 bases lining up with TRBD1. This CDR3 is built from 13 residues. The V gene's germline CDR1 is SNHLY and CDR2 FYNNEI. Trimming took 5 bases from V and 6 from J; bases not matched to a gene: 2. CDR3 sequence reads: CASSPDRAGELFF. Written as DNA, the CDR3 is TGTGCCAGCAGTCCGGACAGGGCCGGGGAGCTGTTTTTT.

The rearrangement uses TRBV6-5 and TRBJ1-2, with TRBD1 as a possible D gene (6 bases). In germline, CDR1 is MNHEY, CDR2 SVGAGI. The CDR3 consists of 14 residues. Trimming stripped 7 bases from V and 6 bases from J, with 18 bases between. This CDR3 is CASNPQGPVDGYTF. CDR3 nucleotide sequence: TGTGCCAGCAACCCACAGGGCCCAGTGGATGGCTACACCTTC.

This clone was detected only once. The rearrangement uses TRBV20-1 and TRBJ1-1, with D possibly TRBD1 on 6 matching bases. Germline V gives CDR1 DFQATT, CDR2 SNEGSKA (reference sequence). The CDR3 spans 18 residues. Trimming took 3 bases from V and 1 from J, leaving 24 bases between them. CDR3 sequence reads: CSASSPGGILFRNTEAFF. DNA of the CDR3: TGCAGTGCTAGTTCCCCTGGGGGCATCCTTTTTCGGAACACTGAAGCTTTCTTT.

The chain uses TRBV3-1 (or the pseudogene TRBV3-2) and TRBJ2-1, with 8 nucleotides matching TRBD2. This CDR3 has 17 amino acids. V lost 0 bases and J lost 7; bases outside the gene matches: 11. CDR1 is LGHDT, CDR2 YNNKEL, per germline (reference sequence). CDR3 region: CASSQDMTVAGQNEQFF. In nucleotides, the CDR3 is TGTGCCAGCAGCCAAGACATGACGGTAGCGGGGCAAAATGAGCAGTTCTTC.

This rearrangement joins TRBV25-1 to TRBJ2-2; 15 bases fit TRBD2. The ends lost 3 bases at V and 4 bases at J; junction bases unmatched: 6. CDR3 length equals 18 residues. CDR1 is MGHDK and CDR2 is SYGVNS in the germline V gene. The CDR3 spells CASSDPGLAGGRTGELFF. The CDR3 nucleotides are TGTGCCAGCAGTGACCCGGGACTAGCGGGGGGACGCACCGGGGAGCTGTTTTTT.

V is TRBV7-9 and J is TRBJ2-7, with TRBD1 matching over 10 bases. Germline loops: CDR1 SEHNR, CDR2 FQNEAQ (reference sequence). V shed 10 bases and J 6 bases; nucleotides not matched to a gene: 9. This CDR3 has 13 residues. CDR3 in DNA: TGTGCCACCCGGACCGGGACAGGGGTCGAGCAGTACTTC. Translation: CATRTGTGVEQYF. Supplemented by reference TRBV7-9 and TRBJ2-7, the full variable domain reads DTGVSQNPRHKITKRGQNVTFRCDPISEHNRLYWYRQTLGQGPEFLTYFQNEAQLEKSRLLSDRFSAERPKGSFSTLEIQRTEQGDSAMYLCATRTGTGVEQYFGPGTRLTVT.